Listed below are T cell receptor beta chains from one sample, sequenced in a study of beta chain features in type 1 diabetes. TCRdb keeps only in-frame clones here, not all; method: immunoSEQ multiplex PCR. The sample shows 100,000 to 150,000 clones, 15% to 20% of them seen only once. Sequencing was performed on central memory CD4+ T cells from blood. The receptor set was obtained from a man in his late teens or twenties with type 1 diabetes. Each CDR3 is given with its conserved first and last residue. Each record gives: V gene, D gene, J gene, clone size, CDR3 DNA, CDR3 protein. A D gene is named only where the DNA matches it firmly. A row's size may be missing; if present it is once, few, many or a size class.

V: TRBV30; D: TRBD1; J: TRBJ2-5; size: .; DNA: TGTGCCTGGAGGTCCGGGACAGCAAAAGAGACCCAGTACTTC; CDR3: CAWRSGTAKETQYF
V: TRBV20-1; D: .; J: TRBJ1-2; size: .; DNA: TGCAGTGTAGGGGCCGGCGGCTACACCTTC; CDR3: CSVGAGGYTF
V: TRBV29-1; D: .; J: TRBJ1-1; size: few; DNA: TGCAGCGTTGAAGGACAGCTGAGCACTGAAGCTTTCTTT; CDR3: CSVEGQLSTEAFF
V: TRBV5-6; D: .; J: TRBJ1-5; size: .; DNA: TGTGCCAGCAGCTTAGGAGTTTATAGCAATCAGCCCCAGCATTTT; CDR3: CASSLGVYSNQPQHF
V: TRBV4-1; D: .; J: TRBJ1-5; size: .; DNA: TGCGCCAGCAGTCAATACCGGGACAACCCCTTCGGAGGCAATCAGCCCCAGCATTTT; CDR3: CASSQYRDNPFGGNQPQHF
V: TRBV7-9; D: .; J: TRBJ2-3; size: few; DNA: TGTGCCAGCAGCTACGACACAGATACGCAGTATTTT; CDR3: CASSYDTDTQYF
V: TRBV29-1; D: .; J: TRBJ2-2; size: .; DNA: TGCAGCGTCCAGGAGGGGTACGGGGAGCTGTTTTTT; CDR3: CSVQEGYGELFF
V: TRBV5-6; D: .; J: TRBJ1-5; size: .; DNA: TGTGCCAGCAGCCAGGGACGGAATCAGCCCCAGCATTTT; CDR3: CASSQGRNQPQHF
V: TRBV7-2; D: .; J: TRBJ2-6; size: few; DNA: TGTGCCAGCAGCCTAGGAGGCTCTGGGGCCAACGTCCTGACTTTC; CDR3: CASSLGGSGANVLTF
V: TRBV10-3; D: .; J: TRBJ2-1; size: .; DNA: TGTGCCATCAGTGGGCCGGTGGGGGCCTACAATGAGCAGTTCTTC; CDR3: CAISGPVGAYNEQFF
V: TRBV7-9; D: .; J: TRBJ1-1; size: few; DNA: TGTGCCAGCAGCCCGTGGACAGCCCACACTGAAGCTTTCTTT; CDR3: CASSPWTAHTEAFF
V: TRBV5-1; D: .; J: TRBJ2-5; size: once; DNA: TGCGCCAGCAGCGTACAGAGCCAAGAGACCCAGTACTTC; CDR3: CASSVQSQETQYF
V: TRBV9; D: TRBD2; J: TRBJ2-3; size: .; DNA: TGTGCCAGCAGCGTAGACCTAGCGGGAGTATCGAGTACAGATACGCAGTATTTT; CDR3: CASSVDLAGVSSTDTQYF
V: TRBV7-2; D: .; J: TRBJ1-6; size: .; DNA: TGTGCCAGCAGGCCTAGGGCAGCGGGGAATTCACCCCTCCACTTT; CDR3: CASRPRAAGNSPLHF
V: TRBV7-8; D: TRBD2; J: TRBJ2-1; size: few; DNA: TGTGCCAGCAGCGTGGGTGGCGGGGGAAGCTCCTACAATGAGCAGTTCTTC; CDR3: CASSVGGGGSSYNEQFF
V: TRBV7-3; D: TRBD1; J: TRBJ1-6; size: few; DNA: TGTGCCAGCAGCTTATTAGGGGGCGAGAATTCACCCCTCCACTTT; CDR3: CASSLLGGENSPLHF
V: TRBV6-4; D: .; J: TRBJ1-2; size: once; DNA: TGTGCCAGCAGTGACCAGCCGACCACCTCAAACTATGGCTACACCTTC; CDR3: CASSDQPTTSNYGYTF
V: TRBV5-1; D: .; J: TRBJ2-3; size: few; DNA: TGCGCCAGCAGTCTACAGGGAGAGGATACGCAGTATTTT; CDR3: CASSLQGEDTQYF
V: TRBV9; D: .; J: TRBJ2-5; size: .; DNA: TGTGCCAGCAGCGCCGGGACGGTTCAAGAGACCCAGTACTTC; CDR3: CASSAGTVQETQYF
V: TRBV7-9; D: TRBD2; J: TRBJ2-5; size: few; DNA: TGTGCCAGCAGCCTAAATAGCGGGGGAGAGACCCAGTACTTC; CDR3: CASSLNSGGETQYF